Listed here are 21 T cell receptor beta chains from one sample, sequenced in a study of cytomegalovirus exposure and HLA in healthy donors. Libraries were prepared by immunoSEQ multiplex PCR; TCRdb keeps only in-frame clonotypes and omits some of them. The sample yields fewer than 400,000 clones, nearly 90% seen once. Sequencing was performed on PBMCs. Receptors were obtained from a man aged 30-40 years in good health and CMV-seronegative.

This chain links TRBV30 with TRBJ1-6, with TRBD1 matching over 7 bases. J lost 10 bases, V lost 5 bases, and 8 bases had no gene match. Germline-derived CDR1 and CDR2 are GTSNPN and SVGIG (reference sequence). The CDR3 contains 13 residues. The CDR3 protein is CAWQPGGASPLHF. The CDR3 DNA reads TGTGCCTGGCAACCAGGGGGAGCATCACCCCTCCACTTT. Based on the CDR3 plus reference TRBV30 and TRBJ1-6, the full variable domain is SQTIHQWPATLVQPVGSPLSLECTVEGTSNPNLYWYRQAAGRGLQLLFYSVGIGQISSEVPQNLSASRPQDRQFILSSKKLLLSDSGFYLCAWQPGGASPLHFGNGTRLTVT.

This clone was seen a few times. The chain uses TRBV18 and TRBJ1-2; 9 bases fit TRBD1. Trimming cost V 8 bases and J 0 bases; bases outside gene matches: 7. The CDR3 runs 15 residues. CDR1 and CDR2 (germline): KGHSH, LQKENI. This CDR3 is CASLTGTGSNYGYTF. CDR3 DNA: TGTGCCAGCCTCACCGGGACAGGGTCTAACTATGGCTACACCTTC.

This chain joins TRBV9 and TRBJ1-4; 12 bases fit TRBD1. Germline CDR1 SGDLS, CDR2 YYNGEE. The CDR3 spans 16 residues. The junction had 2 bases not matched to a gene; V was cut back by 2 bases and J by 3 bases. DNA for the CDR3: TGTGCCAGCAGCGTGGGACAGGGGGCGGCTAATGAAAAACTGTTTTTT. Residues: CASSVGQGAANEKLFF.

CDR3 nucleotide sequence: TGTGCCAGCAGCCAGGACAGGGGGATTGGTGAAAAACTGTTTTTT. Translating it yields CASSQDRGIGEKLFF. The chain links TRBV4-2 to TRBJ1-4; 10 nucleotides align to TRBD1. CDR1 and CDR2 (germline): LGHNA, YNFKEQ. This CDR3 comprises 15 residues. With V trimmed by 3 bases and J by 7 bases, 5 bases remained unmatched.

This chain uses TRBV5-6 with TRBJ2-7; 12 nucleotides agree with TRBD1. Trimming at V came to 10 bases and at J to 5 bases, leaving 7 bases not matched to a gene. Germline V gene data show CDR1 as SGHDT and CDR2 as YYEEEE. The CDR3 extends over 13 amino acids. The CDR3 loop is CASGTGGLDEQYF. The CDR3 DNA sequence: TGTGCCTCCGGGACAGGGGGCCTGGACGAGCAGTACTTC. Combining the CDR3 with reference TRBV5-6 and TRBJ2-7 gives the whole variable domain DAGVTQSPTHLIKTRGQQVTLRCSPKSGHDTVSWYQQALGQGPQFIFQYYEEEERQRGNFPDRFSGHQFPNYSSELNVNALLLGDSALYLCASGTGGLDEQYFGPGTRLTVT.

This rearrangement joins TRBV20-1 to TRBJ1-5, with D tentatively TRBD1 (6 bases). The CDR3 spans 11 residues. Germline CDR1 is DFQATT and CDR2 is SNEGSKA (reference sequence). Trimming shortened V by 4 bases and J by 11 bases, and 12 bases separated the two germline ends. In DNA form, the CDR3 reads TGCAGTGCTACCCTCAGGGGTGCCCAGCATTTT. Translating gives CSATLRGAQHF.

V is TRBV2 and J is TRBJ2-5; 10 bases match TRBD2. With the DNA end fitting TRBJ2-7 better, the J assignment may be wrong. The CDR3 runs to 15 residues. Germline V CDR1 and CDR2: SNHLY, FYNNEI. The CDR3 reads CASRATSGVIYEQYF. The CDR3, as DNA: TGTGCCAGCAGGGCTACTAGCGGGGTTATCTACGAGCAGTACTTC.

DNA for the CDR3: TGTGCCAGCAGCCGGGGACTAGGTTTAGATACGCAGTATTTT. Residues: CASSRGLGLDTQYF. The gene calls are TRBV6-5 and TRBJ2-3; 8 bases line up with TRBD2. CDR3 length: 14 residues. The germline CDR1 and CDR2 sequences are MNHEY and SVGAGI. V lost 6 bases and J lost 5; bases outside the gene matches: 7.

The chain's CDR3 is CASSPKPLAVVDARTYEQYF. The DNA for the CDR3 is TGTGCCAGCTCACCAAAGCCCCTAGCGGTTGTGGATGCTAGGACCTACGAGCAGTACTTC. The J gene is TRBJ2-7, the V gene TRBV18; TRBD2 matches at 7 bases. The CDR3 has 20 residues. Germline-derived CDR1 and CDR2 are KGHSH and LQKENI. V trimming: 2 bases; J trimming: 2 bases; junction bases outside the gene matches: 21.

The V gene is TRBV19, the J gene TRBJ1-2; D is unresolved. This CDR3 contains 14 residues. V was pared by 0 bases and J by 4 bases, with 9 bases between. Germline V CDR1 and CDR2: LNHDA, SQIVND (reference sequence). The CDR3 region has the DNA TGTGCCAGTAGTATAGAGGCCCACCTCTATGGCTACACCTTC. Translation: CASSIEAHLYGYTF.

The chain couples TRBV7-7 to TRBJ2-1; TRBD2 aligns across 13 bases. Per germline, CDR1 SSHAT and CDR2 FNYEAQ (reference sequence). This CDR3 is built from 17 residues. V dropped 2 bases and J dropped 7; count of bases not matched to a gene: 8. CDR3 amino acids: CASSLSFGTSGVNEQFF. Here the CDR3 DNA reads TGTGCCAGCAGCTTAAGCTTCGGGACTAGCGGGGTTAATGAGCAGTTCTTC.

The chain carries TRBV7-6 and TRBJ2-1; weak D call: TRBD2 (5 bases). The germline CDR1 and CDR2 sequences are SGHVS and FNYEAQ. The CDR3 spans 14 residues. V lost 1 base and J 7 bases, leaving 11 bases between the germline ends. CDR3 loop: CASSLGGPRNEQFF. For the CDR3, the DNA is TGTGCCAGCAGCTTAGGAGGGCCCCGGAATGAGCAGTTCTTC.

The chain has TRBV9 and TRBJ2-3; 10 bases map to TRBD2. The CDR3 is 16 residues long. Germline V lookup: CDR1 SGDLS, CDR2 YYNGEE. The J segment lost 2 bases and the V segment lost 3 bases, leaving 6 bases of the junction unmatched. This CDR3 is CASSAGTSDYTDTQYF. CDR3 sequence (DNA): TGTGCCAGCAGCGCAGGGACTAGCGATTACACAGATACGCAGTATTTT.

The DNA of the CDR3 is TGTGCCAGCTCACCAGACAGGACACCCTATGGCTACACCTTC. Protein sequence: CASSPDRTPYGYTF. The chain joins TRBV18 to TRBJ1-2; D might be TRBD1 (6 bases). V gave up 2 bases and J gave up 4 bases, with 11 bases separating them. The CDR3 is made up of 14 amino acids. Germline V lookup: CDR1 KGHSH, CDR2 LQKENI.

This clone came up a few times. In DNA, the CDR3 is TGTGCCAGCAGCGCTATTCAGGGGAACACTGAAGCTTTCTTT. This sequence encodes CASSAIQGNTEAFF. This chain uses TRBV5-5 with TRBJ1-1, with TRBD1 as a possible D gene (5 bases). The V and J ends lost 4 bases and 1 base respectively, with 11 bases between them. The CDR3 is 14 residues long. Germline assignment: CDR1 SGHKS and CDR2 YYEKEE (reference sequence).

The CDR3 loop is CATSRDPFSGNTIYF. CDR3 DNA sequence: TGTGCCACCAGCAGAGATCCGTTCTCTGGAAACACCATATATTTT. The J gene is TRBJ1-3, the V gene TRBV15; no definite D call. CDR1 and CDR2 from the germline V gene are LNHNV and YYDKDF (reference sequence). The ends were cut back, 0 bases at V and 0 bases at J, with 6 bases in the middle. The CDR3 runs 15 residues.

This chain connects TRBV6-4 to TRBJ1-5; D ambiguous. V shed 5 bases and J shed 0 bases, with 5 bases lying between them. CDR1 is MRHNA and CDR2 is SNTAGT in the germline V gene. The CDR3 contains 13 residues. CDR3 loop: CASSPSSNQPQHF. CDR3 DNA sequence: TGTGCCAGCAGTCCCAGTAGCAATCAGCCCCAGCATTTT.

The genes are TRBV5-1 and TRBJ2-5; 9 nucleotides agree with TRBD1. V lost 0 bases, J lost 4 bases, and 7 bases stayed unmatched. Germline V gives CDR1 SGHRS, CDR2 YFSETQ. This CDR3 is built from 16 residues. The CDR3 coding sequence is TGCGCCAGCAGCTTGGTCCCGGGACAGGGTTTAGAGACCCAGTACTTC. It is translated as CASSLVPGQGLETQYF.

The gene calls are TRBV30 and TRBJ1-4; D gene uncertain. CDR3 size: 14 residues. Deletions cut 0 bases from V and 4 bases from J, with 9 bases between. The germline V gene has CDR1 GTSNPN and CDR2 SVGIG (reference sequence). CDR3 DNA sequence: TGTGCCTGGAGTGTACCTGGGCATAATGAAAAACTGTTTTTT. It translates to CAWSVPGHNEKLFF.

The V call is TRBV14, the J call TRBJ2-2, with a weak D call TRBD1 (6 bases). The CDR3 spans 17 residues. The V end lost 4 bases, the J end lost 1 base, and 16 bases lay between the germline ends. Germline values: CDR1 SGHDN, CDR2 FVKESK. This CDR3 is CASSPQRGTGNTGELFF. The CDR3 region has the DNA TGTGCCAGCAGCCCGCAGAGGGGGACGGGGAACACCGGGGAGCTGTTTTTT. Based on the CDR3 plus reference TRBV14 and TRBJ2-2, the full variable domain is EAGVTQFPSHSVIEKGQTVTLRCDPISGHDNLYWYRRVMGKEIKFLLHFVKESKQDESGMPNNRFLAERTGGTYSTLKVQPAELEDSGVYFCASSPQRGTGNTGELFFGEGSRLTVL.

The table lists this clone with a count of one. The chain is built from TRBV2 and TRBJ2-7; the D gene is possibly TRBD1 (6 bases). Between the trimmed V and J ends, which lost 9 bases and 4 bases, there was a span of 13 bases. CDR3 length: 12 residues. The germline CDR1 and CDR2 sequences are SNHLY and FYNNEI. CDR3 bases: TGTGCCAGACAGGACAGATCTTACGAGCAGTACTTC. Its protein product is CARQDRSYEQYF.